A single sample is the source of the 24 T cell receptor beta chains below, sequenced in a study of blood T cell repertoires in COVID-19. Sequencing was performed with immunoSEQ multiplex PCR; in TCRdb, only in-frame clones are kept and a portion is missing. Here the sample spans some 230,000 clones, about 85% being singletons. Material for sequencing was peripheral blood. The source of these receptors is a man aged 50-59 years who had recovered from COVID-19.

V is TRBV7-8 and J is TRBJ2-7, with 10 bases fitting TRBD1. This CDR3 is 15 amino acids long. V lost 3 bases to trimming and J lost 6 bases; unmatched junction nucleotides: 8. Looked up from germline, CDR1 is SGHVS and CDR2 is FQNEAQ. Here the CDR3 DNA reads TGTGCCAGCAGCTTCCAGGGACAGGGGATTGGCGAGCAGTACTTC. Protein: CASSFQGQGIGEQYF.

The rearrangement joins TRBV19 to TRBJ2-7; 7 bases fit TRBD1. The ends lost 10 bases at V and 1 base at J; junction bases unmatched: 4. The CDR3 sequence is 12 residues long. In germline, CDR1 is LNHDA, CDR2 SQIVND (reference sequence). The CDR3 reads CATRTGSYEQYF. The CDR3 nucleotides read TGTGCCACCCGGACAGGATCCTACGAGCAGTACTTC. The whole variable domain, filled in from reference TRBV19 and TRBJ2-7, reads DGGITQSPKYLFRKEGQNVTLSCEQNLNHDAMYWYRQDPGQGLRLIYYSQIVNDFQKGDIAEGYSVSREKKESFPLTVTSAQKNPTAFYLCATRTGSYEQYFGPGTRLTVT.

V is TRBV7-6 and J is TRBJ2-7, with TRBD1 matching 9 bases. With 1 base clipped from V and 2 bases from J, the junction kept 3 bases outside the gene matches. Looked up from germline, CDR1 is SGHVS and CDR2 is FNYEAQ. The CDR3 contains 15 residues. CDR3 bases: TGTGCCAGCAGCTTAGGGGGACAGGGCACCTACGAGCAGTACTTC. It codes for CASSLGGQGTYEQYF.

V is TRBV3-1 (or the pseudogene TRBV3-2) and J is TRBJ2-7, with 11 bases aligning to TRBD2. J lost 2 bases, V lost 4 bases, and 4 bases had no gene match. This CDR3 is 15 amino acids long. The germline V gene has CDR1 LGHDT and CDR2 YNNKEL (reference sequence). The CDR3 coding sequence is TGTGCCAGCAGCCGCTCGACTAGCGGGGCCTACGAGCAGTACTTC. Encoded protein: CASSRSTSGAYEQYF.

The rearrangement joins TRBV3-1 (or the pseudogene TRBV3-2) to TRBJ1-2; D may be TRBD1 (6 bases). The CDR3 covers 14 residues. The V end lost 1 base, the J end lost 6 bases, and 12 bases lay between the germline ends. Germline values: CDR1 LGHDT, CDR2 YNNKEL (reference sequence). The CDR3 sequence is CASSQATTGHGYTF. CDR3 nucleotides: TGTGCCAGCAGCCAAGCCACGACAGGTCATGGCTACACCTTC.

This chain joins TRBV27 and TRBJ2-1; 14 positions match TRBD2. V gave up 1 base and J gave up 9 bases; unmatched junction bases: 8. The CDR3 runs 17 residues. Per the germline V gene, CDR1 is MNHEY and CDR2 is SMNVEV (reference sequence). CDR3 sequence: CASSLYQTSGRASEQFF. The CDR3, as DNA: TGTGCCAGCAGTTTATACCAGACTAGCGGGAGGGCCAGTGAGCAGTTCTTC.

This rearrangement joins TRBV19 to TRBJ2-6, with 10 bases matching TRBD1. The ends lost 6 bases at V and 4 bases at J; junction bases unmatched: 3. Germline V gives CDR1 LNHDA, CDR2 SQIVND (reference sequence). The CDR3 sequence is 15 residues long. The CDR3 is CASRRQGAGANVLTF. In DNA form, the CDR3 reads TGTGCCAGTAGACGACAGGGGGCAGGGGCCAACGTCCTGACTTTC.

The chain recombines TRBV18 with TRBJ2-2, with 9 nucleotides matching TRBD1. The CDR3 consists of 16 residues. Germline V lookup: CDR1 KGHSH, CDR2 LQKENI. V lost 2 bases, J lost 4 bases, and 5 bases stayed unmatched. CDR3 amino acids: CASSPRTGVGTGELFF. CDR3 DNA sequence: TGTGCCAGCTCACCAAGGACAGGGGTCGGCACCGGGGAGCTGTTTTTT.

CDR3 loop: CSASYRLAGPYTYEQYF. The CDR3 coding sequence is TGCAGTGCTAGTTATCGACTAGCGGGACCCTATACCTACGAGCAGTACTTC. The V and J genes are TRBV20-1 and TRBJ2-7; 11 positions match TRBD2. V trimming: 3 bases; J trimming: 2 bases; junction bases outside the gene matches: 12. The CDR3 has 17 amino acids. Germline assignment: CDR1 DFQATT and CDR2 SNEGSKA (reference sequence).

V usage is TRBV5-1 and J usage is TRBJ2-5, with D hard to call. The CDR3 runs 13 residues. CDR1 is SGHRS, CDR2 YFSETQ, per germline. Trimming stripped 5 bases from V and 1 base from J, with 9 bases between. CDR3 DNA: TGCGCCAGCAGTTACAGTCCCCAAGAGACCCAGTACTTC. Its translation is CASSYSPQETQYF.

The chain combines TRBV29-1 with TRBJ2-7, with TRBD2 matching over 11 bases. The CDR3 length is 13 residues. J was trimmed by 6 bases and V by 4 bases; bases with no gene match: 5. Germline V gene lookup returns CDR1 SQVTM and CDR2 ANQGSEA. CDR3 sequence (DNA): TGCAGCGTTGCCACTAGCGGGAGTGTCGAGCAGTACTTC. It translates to CSVATSGSVEQYF.

The rearrangement joins TRBV3-1 (or the pseudogene TRBV3-2) to TRBJ2-7; 14 bases align to TRBD2. Per germline, CDR1 LGHDT and CDR2 YNNKEL (reference sequence). The trim removed 4 bases at V and 6 bases at J, leaving 8 bases unmatched. The CDR3 totals 16 residues. The CDR3 region has the DNA TGTGCCAGCAGCCTGGGACTAGCGGGAGATCCCCTCGAGCAGTACTTC. This translates into CASSLGLAGDPLEQYF.

This clone was seen a few times. The chain recombines TRBV11-2 with TRBJ2-7, with 15 bases aligning to TRBD2. The CDR3 is made up of 15 amino acids. J lost 7 bases, V lost 4 bases, and 5 bases had no gene match. CDR1 is SGHAT and CDR2 is FQNNGV in the germline V gene. This CDR3 is CASSSPGLAGGEQYF. The CDR3 DNA reads TGTGCCAGCAGCTCCCCGGGACTAGCGGGGGGAGAGCAGTACTTC.

The gene calls are TRBV4-1 and TRBJ2-3; 7 nucleotides match TRBD2. Per the germline V gene, CDR1 is MGHRA and CDR2 is YSYEKL. The J segment lost 0 bases and the V segment lost 0 bases, leaving 6 bases of the junction unmatched. The CDR3 sequence is 17 residues long. The CDR3 nucleotides are TGCGCCAGCAGCCAAGAGGTAGCTAGCGGTAGCACAGATACGCAGTATTTT. Protein sequence: CASSQEVASGSTDTQYF.

This clone appeared a few times. The rearrangement joins TRBV28 to TRBJ2-1, with 13 positions matching TRBD2. This CDR3 is built from 15 residues. The V segment lost 6 bases and the J segment 11 bases; nucleotides outside the gene matches: 10. Per germline, CDR1 MDHEN and CDR2 SYDVKM. CDR3 DNA: TGTGCCAGCAGCCGGTTCCGGACTAGCGGGAGCAAGCAGTTCTTC. This codes for CASSRFRTSGSKQFF.

This chain connects TRBV7-9 to TRBJ2-2; 10 bases are a match to TRBD2. From germline, CDR1 is SEHNR and CDR2 FQNEAQ (reference sequence). CDR3 length: 15 amino acids. V shed 2 bases, J shed 7 bases, and the junction held 4 bases outside the gene matches. CDR3 loop: CASSLLAGVGGELFF. In nucleotides, the CDR3 is TGTGCCAGCAGCTTACTAGCGGGGGTTGGCGGGGAGCTGTTTTTT. Full variable domain (missing parts from reference TRBV7-9 and TRBJ2-2): DTGVSQNPRHKITKRGQNVTFRCDPISEHNRLYWYRQTLGQGPEFLTYFQNEAQLEKSRLLSDRFSAERPKGSFSTLEIQRTEQGDSAMYLCASSLLAGVGGELFFGEGSRLTVL.

CDR3 amino acids: CASSRKEGTEAFF. CDR3 DNA sequence: TGTGCCAGCTCACGAAAGGAGGGTACTGAAGCTTTCTTT. The chain couples TRBV18 to TRBJ1-1, with D unresolved. This CDR3 has 13 residues. Germline V lookup: CDR1 KGHSH, CDR2 LQKENI. Trimming pared 4 bases from V and 5 bases from J, leaving 11 bases between.

This clone was observed once. The CDR3 sequence: CASSLGQGGGEQFF. CDR3 coding DNA: TGCGCCAGCAGCTTGGGACAGGGTGGAGGTGAGCAGTTCTTC. The chain couples TRBV5-1 to TRBJ2-1; the match to TRBD1 covers 7 bases. CDR1 is SGHRS, CDR2 YFSETQ, per germline. The CDR3 is made up of 14 amino acids. V lost 0 bases and J lost 9; bases outside the gene matches: 6.

The chain employs TRBV19 and TRBJ1-1; maybe TRBD1 (6 bases). V was trimmed by 6 bases and J by 0 bases, leaving 11 bases between them. From germline, CDR1 is LNHDA and CDR2 SQIVND (reference sequence). The CDR3 contains 14 residues. The CDR3 nucleotides read TGTGCCAGTAGGGGACAAGCCGTGAACACTGAAGCTTTCTTT. Amino acid sequence: CASRGQAVNTEAFF.

The rearrangement joins TRBV7-2 to TRBJ1-6; possible D gene TRBD1, 6 bases. The V gene lost 8 bases and the J gene lost 5 bases, with 16 bases spanning the gap. CDR1 is SGHTA, CDR2 FQGNSA, per germline. The CDR3 runs 15 residues. CDR3 DNA sequence: TGTGCCAGCCAGTACAGGGCCGGGAATAATTCACCCCTCCACTTT. Its translation: CASQYRAGNNSPLHF. Drawing the rest from reference TRBV7-2 and TRBJ1-6, the complete variable domain is GAGVSQSPSNKVTEKGKDVELRCDPISGHTALYWYRQSLGQGLEFLIYFQGNSAPDKSGLPSDRFSAERTGGSVSTLTIQRTQQEDSAVYLCASQYRAGNNSPLHFGNGTRLTVT.

Many counts were recorded for this clone. The rearrangement joins TRBV19 to TRBJ2-1, with 11 bases aligning to TRBD2. The CDR3 loop spans 19 amino acids. The V gene's germline CDR1 is LNHDA and CDR2 SQIVND (reference sequence). V was clipped by 4 bases and J by 7 bases; unmatched bases: 18. The CDR3 DNA reads as TGTGCCAGTAGTAGCCTTCGGTTCCCACTAGCGGGAGTTCAAAATGAGCAGTTCTTC. Translating gives CASSSLRFPLAGVQNEQFF.

The genes are TRBV6-5 and TRBJ1-2; the match to TRBD1 covers 10 bases. The CDR3 covers 15 residues. V lost 6 bases, J lost 6 bases, and 10 bases stayed unmatched. CDR1 is MNHEY, CDR2 SVGAGI, per germline. This CDR3 reads CASRAPGQGKDGYTF. The CDR3 bases are TGTGCCAGCAGAGCTCCGGGACAGGGGAAGGATGGCTACACCTTC.

Notes on this clone: This sample includes further DNA sequences coding for the same CDR3. The chain combines TRBV5-1 with TRBJ1-1; perhaps TRBD1 as D (6 bases). V was pared by 0 bases and J by 2 bases, with 11 bases between. The CDR3 is 15 amino acids. CDR1 SGHRS and CDR2 YFSETQ come from the germline V gene. The CDR3 reads CASSLGDRLNTEAFF. CDR3 bases: TGCGCCAGCAGCTTGGGCGACAGGCTTAACACTGAAGCTTTCTTT. Together with reference TRBV5-1 and TRBJ1-1, the CDR3 gives the full variable domain: KAGVTQTPRYLIKTRGQQVTLSCSPISGHRSVSWYQQTPGQGLQFLFEYFSETQRNKGNFPGRFSGRQFSNSRSEMNVSTLELGDSALYLCASSLGDRLNTEAFFGQGTRLTVV.

The gene calls are TRBV24-1 and TRBJ2-1; D possibly corresponds to TRBD2 (6 bases). Per germline, CDR1 KGHDR and CDR2 SFDVKD. With 4 bases removed from V and 0 bases from J, the gap between germline ends came to 12 bases. The CDR3 contains 16 residues. The CDR3 region has the DNA TGTGCCACCAGTGACCAAACCGGGGGCTCCTACAATGAGCAGTTCTTC. Amino acids: CATSDQTGGSYNEQFF.